This T cell receptor beta chain was retrieved from a study of cytomegalovirus exposure and HLA in healthy donors. Overall study: The same platform was used for the 110 or so validation repertoires and the roughly 670 first-cohort repertoires, a later analysis reported.

This clone was observed a single time. Its antigen is still unknown. Study results and limitations: The authors listed approximately 150 TCR beta chains as cytomegalovirus-associated. First-cohort TCR clusters tended to co-occur in the 120 or so validation repertoires, a later analysis found.

Measured with immunoSEQ multiplex PCR; TCRdb has only the in-frame clones, and not every one. The table lists approximately 230,000 clones, roughly 84% of them singletons. J was trimmed by 7 bases and V by 2 bases; bases with no gene match: 2. Germline values: CDR1 SGHRS, CDR2 YFSETQ. The CDR3 consists of 14 residues. The clonotype was recovered from a young man in good health and CMV-seropositive. The chain uses TRBV5-1 and TRBJ2-1; 11 positions agree with TRBD1. The material sequenced was PBMCs. CDR3 residues: CASSLGTGGNEQFF. Here the CDR3 DNA reads TGCGCCAGCAGCTTAGGGACAGGGGGGAATGAGCAGTTCTTC.